These 7 T cell receptor beta chains were all obtained from the same sample, sequenced in a study of Ad26.COV2.S vaccination and SARS-CoV-2 variants. Sequenced by immunoSEQ multiplex PCR; TCRdb stores in-frame clones only, minus some. The profile shows about 350,000 clones, about 92% of them singletons. This sample comprised peripheral blood, obtained after recovery from COVID-19. These receptors were collected from a human donor who had recovered from COVID-19.

The CDR3 nucleotides are TGTGCCAGCTCACGTACTGGGCGAGAGGGTTACGAGCAGTACTTC. It encodes CASSRTGREGYEQYF. J is TRBJ2-7 and V is TRBV18; perhaps TRBD2 as D (5 bases). The V and J ends lost 4 bases and 4 bases respectively, with 17 bases between them. The CDR3 spans 15 residues. The germline gives CDR1 KGHSH, CDR2 LQKENI. Complete variable domain (other parts from reference TRBV18 and TRBJ2-7): NAGVMQNPRHLVRRRGQEARLRCSPMKGHSHVYWYRQLPEEGLKFMVYLQKENIIDESGMPKERFSAEFPKEGPSILRIQQVVRGDSAAYFCASSRTGREGYEQYFGPGTRLTVT.

The count of this clone is one. This chain connects TRBV3-1 (or the pseudogene TRBV3-2) to TRBJ1-2; maybe TRBD1 (6 bases). This CDR3 is 16 amino acids long. Germline V gene sequence: CDR1 LGHDT, CDR2 YNNKEL (reference sequence). Deletions cut 5 bases from V and 0 bases from J, with 16 bases between. The CDR3 region is CASSVHRESPNYGYTF. CDR3 nucleotide sequence: TGTGCCAGCAGCGTACACAGGGAATCGCCTAACTATGGCTACACCTTC.

This chain joins TRBV5-6 and TRBJ2-3; 14 positions match TRBD2. The germline CDR1 and CDR2 sequences are SGHDT and YYEEEE. The length of the CDR3 is 19 residues. With 4 bases clipped from V and 2 bases from J, the junction kept 12 bases outside the gene matches. The CDR3 here is CASSETSGGAVRPTDTQYF. DNA of the CDR3: TGTGCCAGCAGCGAGACTAGCGGGGGGGCAGTGAGGCCCACAGATACGCAGTATTTT. Complete variable domain (other parts from reference TRBV5-6 and TRBJ2-3): DAGVTQSPTHLIKTRGQQVTLRCSPKSGHDTVSWYQQALGQGPQFIFQYYEEEERQRGNFPDRFSGHQFPNYSSELNVNALLLGDSALYLCASSETSGGAVRPTDTQYFGPGTRLTVL.

J is TRBJ2-4 and V is TRBV19; D gene unclear. CDR1 LNHDA and CDR2 SQIVND come from the germline V gene (reference sequence). V was trimmed by 6 bases and J by 7 bases, leaving 10 bases between them. The CDR3 loop spans 12 amino acids. The DNA of the CDR3 is TGTGCCAGTAGGGGCACCCTTAACATTCAGTACTTC. The encoded protein is CASRGTLNIQYF.

J is TRBJ2-7 and V is TRBV7-2; 8 bases are a match to TRBD1. This CDR3 has 15 amino acids. J gave up 6 bases and V 4 bases, and 11 bases lay outside the gene matches. Germline CDR1 reads SGHTA; CDR2 reads FQGNSA. Here the CDR3 DNA reads TGTGCCAGCAGCTCCCTCGACAGGGGAGAAAGCGAGCAGTACTTC. Translation: CASSSLDRGESEQYF.

The V gene is TRBV5-1, the J gene TRBJ2-2, with a possible D match to TRBD1 (6 bases). The length of the CDR3 is 14 residues. Trimming left V 3 bases short and J 3 bases short, with 9 bases between. In germline, CDR1 is SGHRS, CDR2 YFSETQ. The CDR3 spells CASSSGQYTGELFF. CDR3 nucleotides: TGCGCCAGCAGCTCCGGACAGTACACCGGGGAGCTGTTTTTT.

The rearrangement joins TRBV6-6 to TRBJ2-2; possibly TRBD1 or TRBD2 for D (5 bases each). The V gene lost 2 bases and the J gene lost 8 bases, with 9 bases spanning the gap. Germline V CDR1 and CDR2: MNHNY, SVGAGI (reference sequence). The CDR3 is 13 amino acids. The CDR3: CASSYPGAGELFF. The CDR3 coding sequence is TGTGCCAGCAGTTACCCCGGGGCGGGGGAGCTGTTTTTT.